The following is a T cell receptor beta chain sequence with its context. What it recognizes is unknown. The CDR3 consists of 15 residues. V lost 0 bases, J lost 8 bases, and 7 bases stayed unmatched. The V gene's germline CDR1 is MNHEY and CDR2 SVGAGI. The PCR contained 60 Vbeta and 13 Jbeta primers. The assay was immunoSEQ multiplex PCR, and TCRdb's table has in-frame clones only and misses some. The repertoire consists of about 130,000 clones, with 72% occurring once and the leading ten covering approximately 3.9%. These data belong to a study of cytomegalovirus exposure and HLA in healthy donors. Across the study: In an earlier analysis, 95 million to 140 million unique TCR beta sequences were found from 150 million to 200 million T cells. A preliminary data release comprised about 85 million unique TCRs obtained from HLA-typed donors. In terms of ancestry, the Caucasian-associated cluster contained roughly 81% of the approximately 400 genotyped donors. Whole-study findings and limits: Solely CMV serostatus was available to characterize immune exposure.

The rearrangement uses TRBV6-5 and TRBJ2-1, with 7 bases lining up with TRBD1. This receptor was taken from a man aged 45-60 years in good health and CMV-seropositive. Specimen: PBMCs. This chain's CDR3 is CASSYSTGVRDEQFF. The CDR3 nucleotides read TGTGCCAGCAGTTACTCTACAGGGGTCAGAGATGAGCAGTTCTTC.